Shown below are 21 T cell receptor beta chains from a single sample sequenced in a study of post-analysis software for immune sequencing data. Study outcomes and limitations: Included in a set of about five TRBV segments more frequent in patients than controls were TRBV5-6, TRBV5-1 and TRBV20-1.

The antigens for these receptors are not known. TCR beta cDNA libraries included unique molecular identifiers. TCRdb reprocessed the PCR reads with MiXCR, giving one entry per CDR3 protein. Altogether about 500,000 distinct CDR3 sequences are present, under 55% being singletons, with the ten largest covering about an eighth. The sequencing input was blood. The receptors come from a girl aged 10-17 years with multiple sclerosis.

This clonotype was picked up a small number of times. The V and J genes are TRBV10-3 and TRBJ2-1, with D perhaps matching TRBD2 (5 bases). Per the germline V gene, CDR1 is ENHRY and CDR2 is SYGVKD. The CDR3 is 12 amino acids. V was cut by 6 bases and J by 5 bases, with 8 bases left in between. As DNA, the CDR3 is TGTGCCATCAGCGGACTCGACAATGAGCAGTTCTTC. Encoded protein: CAISGLDNEQFF.

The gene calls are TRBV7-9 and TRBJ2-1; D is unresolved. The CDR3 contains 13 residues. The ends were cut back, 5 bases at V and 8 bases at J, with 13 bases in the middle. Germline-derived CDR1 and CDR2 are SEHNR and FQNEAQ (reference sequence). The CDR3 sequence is CASSRRYLDEQFF. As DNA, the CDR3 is TGTGCCAGCAGCCGCAGATATTTAGATGAGCAGTTCTTC.

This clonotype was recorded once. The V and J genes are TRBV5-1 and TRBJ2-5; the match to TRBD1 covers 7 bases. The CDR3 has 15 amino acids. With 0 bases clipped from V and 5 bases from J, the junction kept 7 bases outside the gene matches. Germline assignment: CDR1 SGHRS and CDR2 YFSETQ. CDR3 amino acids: CASSLVGQGVETQYF. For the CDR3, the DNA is TGCGCCAGCAGCTTGGTTGGCCAGGGGGTGGAGACCCAGTACTTC.

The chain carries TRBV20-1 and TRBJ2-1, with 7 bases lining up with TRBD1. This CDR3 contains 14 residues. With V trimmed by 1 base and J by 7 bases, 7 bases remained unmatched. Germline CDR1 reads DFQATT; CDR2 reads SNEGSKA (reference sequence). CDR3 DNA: TGCAGTGCTAGAGGGTTTCCAGGGGGTAATGAGCAGTTCTTC. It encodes CSARGFPGGNEQFF.

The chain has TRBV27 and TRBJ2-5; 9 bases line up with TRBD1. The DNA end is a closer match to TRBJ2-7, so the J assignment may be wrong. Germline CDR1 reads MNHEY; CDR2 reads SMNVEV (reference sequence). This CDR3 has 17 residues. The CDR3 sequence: CASSLSFLRDRDYEQYF. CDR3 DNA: TGTGCCAGCAGTTTATCCTTCCTAAGGGACAGGGACTACGAGCAGTACTTC.

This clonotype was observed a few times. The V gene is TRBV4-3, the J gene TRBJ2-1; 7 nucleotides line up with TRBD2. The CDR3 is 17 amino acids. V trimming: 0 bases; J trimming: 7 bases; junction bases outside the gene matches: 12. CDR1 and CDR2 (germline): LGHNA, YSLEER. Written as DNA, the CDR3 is TGCGCCAGCAGCCAAGATTACAAGTATTGGGAGGGAAATGAGCAGTTCTTC. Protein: CASSQDYKYWEGNEQFF.

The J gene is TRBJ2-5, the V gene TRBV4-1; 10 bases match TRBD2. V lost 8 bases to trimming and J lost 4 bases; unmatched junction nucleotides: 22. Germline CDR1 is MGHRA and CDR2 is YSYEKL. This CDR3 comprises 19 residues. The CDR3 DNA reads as TGCGCCAGCCGGCCCCGCGGCCTAGCGGGAGTGGGACCAATAGAGACCCAGTACTTC. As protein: CASRPRGLAGVGPIETQYF.

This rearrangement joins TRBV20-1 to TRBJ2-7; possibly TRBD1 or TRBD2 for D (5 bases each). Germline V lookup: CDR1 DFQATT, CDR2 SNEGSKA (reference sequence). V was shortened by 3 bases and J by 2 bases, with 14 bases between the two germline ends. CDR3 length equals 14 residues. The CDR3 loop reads CSARPGAPTYEQYF. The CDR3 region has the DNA TGCAGTGCTAGGCCCGGGGCGCCGACCTACGAGCAGTACTTC.

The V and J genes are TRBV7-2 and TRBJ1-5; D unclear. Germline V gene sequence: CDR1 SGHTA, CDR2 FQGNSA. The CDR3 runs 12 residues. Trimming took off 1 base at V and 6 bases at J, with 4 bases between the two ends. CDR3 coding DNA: TGTGCCAGCAGCTTAGATCTTCAGCCCCAGCATTTT. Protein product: CASSLDLQPQHF.

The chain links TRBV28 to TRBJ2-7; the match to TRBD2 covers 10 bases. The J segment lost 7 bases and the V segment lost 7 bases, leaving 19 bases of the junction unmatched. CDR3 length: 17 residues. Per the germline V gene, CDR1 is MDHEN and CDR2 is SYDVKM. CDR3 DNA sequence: TGTGCCAGCATCTCATTGTCATCGGGACTAGCGCGAAATGAGCAGTACTTC. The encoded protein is CASISLSSGLARNEQYF.

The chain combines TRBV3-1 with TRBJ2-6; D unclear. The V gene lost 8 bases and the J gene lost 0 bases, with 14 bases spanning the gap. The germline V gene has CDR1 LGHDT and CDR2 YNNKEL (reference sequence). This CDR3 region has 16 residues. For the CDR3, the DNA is TGTGCCAGCGCGAGACAAGCAACCTCTGGGGCCAACGTCCTGACTTTC. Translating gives CASARQATSGANVLTF.

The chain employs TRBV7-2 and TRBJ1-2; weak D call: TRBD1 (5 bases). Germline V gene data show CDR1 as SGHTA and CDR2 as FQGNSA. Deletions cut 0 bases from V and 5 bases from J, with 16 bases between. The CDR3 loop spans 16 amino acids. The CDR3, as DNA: TGTGCCAGCAGCTTAGCTGTCTCCGGACATATGTATGGCTACACCTTC. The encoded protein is CASSLAVSGHMYGYTF.

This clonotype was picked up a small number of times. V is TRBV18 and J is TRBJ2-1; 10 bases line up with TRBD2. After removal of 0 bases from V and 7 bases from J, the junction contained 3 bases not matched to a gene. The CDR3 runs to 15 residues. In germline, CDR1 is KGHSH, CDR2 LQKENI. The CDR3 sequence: CASSPPLAGANEQFF. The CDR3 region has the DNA TGTGCCAGCTCACCACCGCTAGCGGGAGCGAATGAGCAGTTCTTC.

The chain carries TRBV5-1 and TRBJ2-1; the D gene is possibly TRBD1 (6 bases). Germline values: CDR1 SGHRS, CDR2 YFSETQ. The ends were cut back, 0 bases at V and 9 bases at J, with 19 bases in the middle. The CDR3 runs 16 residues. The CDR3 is CASSLVVSRGSSEQFF. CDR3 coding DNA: TGCGCCAGCAGCTTGGTGGTTAGCAGGGGTTCGAGTGAGCAGTTCTTC.

In DNA form, the CDR3 reads TGTGCCAGCAGCCAGTTTGAAGCTAGCGTTTTGGGAGATACGCAGTATTTT. Translation gives CASSQFEASVLGDTQYF. This chain connects TRBV3-1 to TRBJ2-3; weak D call: TRBD2 (6 bases). Germline V gives CDR1 LGHDT, CDR2 YNNKEL (reference sequence). The CDR3 is 17 residues long. Between the trimmed V and J ends, which lost 3 bases and 5 bases, there was a span of 21 bases.

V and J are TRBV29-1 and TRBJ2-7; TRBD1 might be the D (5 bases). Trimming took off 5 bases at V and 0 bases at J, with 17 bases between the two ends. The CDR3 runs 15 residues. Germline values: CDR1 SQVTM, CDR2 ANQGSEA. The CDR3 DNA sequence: TGCAGCGTTTTAATCCCCCGACAGAGCTCCTACGAGCAGTACTTC. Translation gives CSVLIPRQSSYEQYF.

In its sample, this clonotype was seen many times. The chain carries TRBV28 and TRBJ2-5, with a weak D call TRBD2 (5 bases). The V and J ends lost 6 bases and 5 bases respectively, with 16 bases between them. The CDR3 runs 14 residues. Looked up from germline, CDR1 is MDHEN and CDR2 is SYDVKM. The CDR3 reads CASSPGGAGETQYF. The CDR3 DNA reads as TGTGCCAGCAGCCCCGGCGGCGCGGGTGAGACCCAGTACTTC.

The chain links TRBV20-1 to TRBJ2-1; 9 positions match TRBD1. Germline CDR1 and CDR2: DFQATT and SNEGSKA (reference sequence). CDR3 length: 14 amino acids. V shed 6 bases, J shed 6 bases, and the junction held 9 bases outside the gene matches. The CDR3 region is CSAPTGGTRNEQFF. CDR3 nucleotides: TGCAGTGCGCCTACAGGGGGCACCCGCAATGAGCAGTTCTTC.

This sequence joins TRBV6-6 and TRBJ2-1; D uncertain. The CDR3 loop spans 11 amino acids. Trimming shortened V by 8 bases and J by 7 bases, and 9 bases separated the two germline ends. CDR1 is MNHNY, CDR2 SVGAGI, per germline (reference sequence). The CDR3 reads CASLSFNEQFF. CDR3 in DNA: TGTGCCAGCCTTTCCTTTAATGAGCAGTTCTTC.

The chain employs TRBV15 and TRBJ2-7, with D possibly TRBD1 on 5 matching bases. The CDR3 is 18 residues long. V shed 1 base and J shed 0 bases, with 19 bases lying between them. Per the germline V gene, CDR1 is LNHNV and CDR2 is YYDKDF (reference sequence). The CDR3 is CATSRVSRSTDLSYEQYF. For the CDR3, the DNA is TGTGCCACCAGCAGAGTTTCCCGATCGACAGATCTCTCCTACGAGCAGTACTTC.

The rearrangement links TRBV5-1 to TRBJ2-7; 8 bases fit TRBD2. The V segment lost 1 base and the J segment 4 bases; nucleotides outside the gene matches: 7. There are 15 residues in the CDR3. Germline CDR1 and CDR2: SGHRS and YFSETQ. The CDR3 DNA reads TGCGCCAGCAGCTTGAGATCCGGGAGGGAATACGAGCAGTACTTC. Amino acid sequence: CASSLRSGREYEQYF.